This TCR beta chain derives from a study of cytomegalovirus exposure and HLA in healthy donors. The overall study: From donors who were HLA-typed, an early data release held approximately 80 million unique TCRs. Findings and caveats of the study: The authors assumed roughly uniform sequencing depth across donors for presence/absence analyses. The CMV antigen specificity of a few CMV-associated chains was confirmed through in vitro analysis. A later analysis revealed that TCR association rates differed between HLA loci, peaking at DRB1 and bottoming out at HLA-C.

PCR employed 60 Vbeta and 13 Jbeta primers. Measured with immunoSEQ multiplex PCR; TCRdb has only the in-frame clones, and not every one. The repertoire holds more than 140,000 clones, with more than 70% as singletons. In the case of this clone: Its target is not known.

The ends lost 3 bases at V and 4 bases at J; junction bases unmatched: 4. Germline values: CDR1 ENHRY, CDR2 SYGVKD. There are 14 residues in the CDR3. This receptor was obtained from a man in his forties or fifties in good health and CMV-seronegative. The chain joins TRBV10-3 to TRBJ2-7, with 9 bases fitting TRBD1. Input material: PBMCs. The CDR3 nucleotides are TGTGCCATCAGTGATTCACAGGGGGCTTACGAGCAGTACTTC. This encodes CAISDSQGAYEQYF.